These T cell receptor beta chains were read from a single sample in a study of shared clonotypes between healthy human individuals. Sequenced by immunoSEQ multiplex PCR; TCRdb stores in-frame clones only, minus some. The data contain fewer than 1 million clones, approximately 97% of them singletons. Material for sequencing was naive CD8+ T cells sorted from blood. The receptors shown here come from a man aged 25-45 years in good health. Both conserved end residues are part of each CDR3. The order of the fields is J gene, clone size, V gene, D gene, CDR3 DNA, CDR3 protein. A D gene is named only where the DNA matches it firmly. Only part of the rows carry a size: once, few, many, or a class if the clone is expanded.

j_call: TRBJ2-3
clone_size: .
v_call: TRBV7-3
d_call: TRBD2
cdr3_nt: TGTGCCAGCAGCTTAACGGGAGCGGGGGCAGATACGCAGTATTTT
cdr3_aa: CASSLTGAGADTQYF

j_call: TRBJ2-1
clone_size: once
v_call: TRBV7-8
d_call: TRBD2
cdr3_nt: TGTGCCAGCAGCTTCGACCGGAGGGGAGGCGGGAGGGACTACAATGAGCAGTTCTTC
cdr3_aa: CASSFDRRGGGRDYNEQFF

j_call: TRBJ2-5
clone_size: .
v_call: TRBV5-8
d_call: .
cdr3_nt: TGTGCCAGCAGCCCGGACTATGAACAAGAGACCCAGTACTTC
cdr3_aa: CASSPDYEQETQYF

j_call: TRBJ1-2
clone_size: .
v_call: TRBV7-9
d_call: .
cdr3_nt: TGTGCCAGCAGCTTATTTGCGGGGGCTAACTATGGCTACACCTTC
cdr3_aa: CASSLFAGANYGYTF

j_call: TRBJ2-7
clone_size: .
v_call: TRBV7-9
d_call: TRBD2
cdr3_nt: TGTGCCAGCAGCCCTAGCGGGAGAAGCGAGCAGTACTTC
cdr3_aa: CASSPSGRSEQYF

j_call: TRBJ2-1
clone_size: .
v_call: TRBV6-6
d_call: .
cdr3_nt: TGTGCCAGCCACGCCCCCCCGAATGAGCAGTTCTTC
cdr3_aa: CASHAPPNEQFF

j_call: TRBJ1-1
clone_size: .
v_call: TRBV5-4
d_call: .
cdr3_nt: TGTGCCAGCAGCTTAGGGGAACGAGGGAACACTGAAGCTTTCTTT
cdr3_aa: CASSLGERGNTEAFF

j_call: TRBJ1-1
clone_size: .
v_call: TRBV19
d_call: TRBD1
cdr3_nt: TGTGCCAGTAGTATAGCCTCGGACAGGGGGCACACTGAAGCTTTCTTT
cdr3_aa: CASSIASDRGHTEAFF

j_call: TRBJ2-7
clone_size: .
v_call: TRBV6-1
d_call: TRBD1
cdr3_nt: TGTGCCAGCAGGGGACCTTGGACAGGGGTCTACGAGCAGTACTTC
cdr3_aa: CASRGPWTGVYEQYF

j_call: TRBJ2-7
clone_size: once
v_call: TRBV5-1
d_call: .
cdr3_nt: TGCGCCAGCAGCTTGGGCCCCCCGGACGAGCAGTACTTC
cdr3_aa: CASSLGPPDEQYF

j_call: TRBJ2-3
clone_size: .
v_call: TRBV12-5
d_call: TRBD2
cdr3_nt: TGTGCTAGTGGTGAGAGCGGGGCTAGCACAGATACGCAGTATTTT
cdr3_aa: CASGESGASTDTQYF

j_call: TRBJ2-7
clone_size: .
v_call: TRBV4-1
d_call: TRBD2
cdr3_nt: TGCGCCAGCAGCCAAGAGATTAGCGGGAGTGGCTACGAGCAGTACTTC
cdr3_aa: CASSQEISGSGYEQYF

j_call: TRBJ1-1
clone_size: .
v_call: TRBV29-1
d_call: .
cdr3_nt: TGCAGCGCTGGACGGATGAACACTGAAGCTTTCTTT
cdr3_aa: CSAGRMNTEAFF